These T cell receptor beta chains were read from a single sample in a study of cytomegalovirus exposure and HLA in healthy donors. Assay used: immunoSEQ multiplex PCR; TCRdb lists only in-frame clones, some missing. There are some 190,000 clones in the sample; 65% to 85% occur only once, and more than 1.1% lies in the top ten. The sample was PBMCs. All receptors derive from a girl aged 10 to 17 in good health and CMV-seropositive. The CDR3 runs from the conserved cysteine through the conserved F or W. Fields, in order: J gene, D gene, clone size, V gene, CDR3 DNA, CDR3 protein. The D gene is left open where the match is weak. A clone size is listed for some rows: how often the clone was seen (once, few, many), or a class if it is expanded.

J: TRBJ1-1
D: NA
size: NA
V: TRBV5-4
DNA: TGTGCCAGCAGCTTGGACATTTCATACGGGGGGCGCCAGGACACTGAAGCTTTCTTT
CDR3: CASSLDISYGGRQDTEAFF

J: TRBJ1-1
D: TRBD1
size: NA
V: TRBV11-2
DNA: TGTGCCAGCAGCTTATCAGACAGCAGGGGGTTGGGAGCTTTCTTT
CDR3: CASSLSDSRGLGAFF

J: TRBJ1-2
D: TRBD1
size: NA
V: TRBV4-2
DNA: TGTGCCAGCAGCCAAGGGACAGGGTTAAACTATGGCTACACCTTC
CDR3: CASSQGTGLNYGYTF

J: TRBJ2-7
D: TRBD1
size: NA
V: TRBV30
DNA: TGTGCCTGGAGTAGAGAGGGGGCCCCCTCCTACGAGCAGTACTTC
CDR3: CAWSREGAPSYEQYF

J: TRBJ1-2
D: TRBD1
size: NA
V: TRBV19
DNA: TGTGCCAGTAGTACCCAGGGGACAGAAAAAAGGCAAGGCTACACCTTC
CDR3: CASSTQGTEKRQGYTF

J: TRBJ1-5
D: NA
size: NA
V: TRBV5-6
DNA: TGTGCCAGCAGCACCGGAGGGGTTAAGGGCAATCAGCCCCAGCATTTT
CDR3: CASSTGGVKGNQPQHF

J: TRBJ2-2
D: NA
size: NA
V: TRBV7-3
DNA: TGTGCCAGCAGCTTAAGGCCGAGCGGGAACACCGGGGAGCTGTTTTTT
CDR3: CASSLRPSGNTGELFF

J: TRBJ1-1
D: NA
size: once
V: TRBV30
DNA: TGTGCCTGGGACAGAGCAGCTTTCTTT
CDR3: CAWDRAAFF

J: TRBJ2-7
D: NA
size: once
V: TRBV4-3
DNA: TGCGCCAGCAGCCAAGAATCGGGTTTTTCCTACGAGCAGTACTTC
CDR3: CASSQESGFSYEQYF

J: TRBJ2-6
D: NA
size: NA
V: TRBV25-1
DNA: TGTGCCAGCAGTGACCTCGACGCGGCAGGGGCCAACGTCCTGACTTTC
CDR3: CASSDLDAAGANVLTF

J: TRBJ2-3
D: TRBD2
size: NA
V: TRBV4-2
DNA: TGTGCCAGCAGCCAGTCCAGCGGGAGGGTGACAGATACGCAGTATTTT
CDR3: CASSQSSGRVTDTQYF

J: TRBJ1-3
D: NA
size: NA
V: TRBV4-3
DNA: TGCGCCAGCAGCCAGAAGGTCGGAACAGTCGGATATTTT
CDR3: CASSQKVGTVGYF

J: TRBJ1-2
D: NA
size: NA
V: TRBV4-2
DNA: TGTGCCAGCAGCCAAGACTCCCTCGGAGGAGGCTACACCTTC
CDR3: CASSQDSLGGGYTF

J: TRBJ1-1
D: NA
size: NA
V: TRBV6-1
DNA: TGTGCCAGCCGAGGGTCCTTGAACACTGAAGCTTTCTTT
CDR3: CASRGSLNTEAFF

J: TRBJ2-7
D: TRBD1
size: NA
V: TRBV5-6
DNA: TGTGCCAGCAGCTCGACAGGGTACGAGCAGTACTTC
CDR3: CASSSTGYEQYF

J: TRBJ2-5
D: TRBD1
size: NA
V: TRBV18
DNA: TGTGCCAGCTCACCTCGGGACAGGCCGACCCAGTACTTC
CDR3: CASSPRDRPTQYF

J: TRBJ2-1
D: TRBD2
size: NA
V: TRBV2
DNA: TGTGCCAGCAGTGGGGGGCGGGGGGCCTACAATGAGCAGTTCTTC
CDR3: CASSGGRGAYNEQFF

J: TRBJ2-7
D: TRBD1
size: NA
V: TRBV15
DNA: TGTGCCACCAGCAGAGATTGGGACAGGGAGGCCTACGAGCAGTACTTC
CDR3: CATSRDWDREAYEQYF